This T cell receptor (beta chain) was recovered during a study of cytomegalovirus exposure and HLA in healthy donors. This CDR3 spans 15 amino acids. V dropped 0 bases and J dropped 0 bases, with 9 bases sitting between them. Clones were sequenced by immunoSEQ multiplex PCR, and TCRdb holds only the in-frame ones, with some missing. Seen here are 85,000 to 120,000 clones, approximately 95% observed once, and the top ten hold 0.7% to 0.9%. The gene calls are TRBV5-3 and TRBJ1-1; D unclear. TRBV5-3 is reported as an ORF; its role is uncertain. Sequencing input: PBMCs. The sequence derives from a woman younger than 30 in good health and CMV-seronegative. DNA for the CDR3: TGTGCCAGAAGCTTGGACTGCTTAATGAACACTGAAGCTTTCTTT. It codes for CARSLDCLMNTEAFF.